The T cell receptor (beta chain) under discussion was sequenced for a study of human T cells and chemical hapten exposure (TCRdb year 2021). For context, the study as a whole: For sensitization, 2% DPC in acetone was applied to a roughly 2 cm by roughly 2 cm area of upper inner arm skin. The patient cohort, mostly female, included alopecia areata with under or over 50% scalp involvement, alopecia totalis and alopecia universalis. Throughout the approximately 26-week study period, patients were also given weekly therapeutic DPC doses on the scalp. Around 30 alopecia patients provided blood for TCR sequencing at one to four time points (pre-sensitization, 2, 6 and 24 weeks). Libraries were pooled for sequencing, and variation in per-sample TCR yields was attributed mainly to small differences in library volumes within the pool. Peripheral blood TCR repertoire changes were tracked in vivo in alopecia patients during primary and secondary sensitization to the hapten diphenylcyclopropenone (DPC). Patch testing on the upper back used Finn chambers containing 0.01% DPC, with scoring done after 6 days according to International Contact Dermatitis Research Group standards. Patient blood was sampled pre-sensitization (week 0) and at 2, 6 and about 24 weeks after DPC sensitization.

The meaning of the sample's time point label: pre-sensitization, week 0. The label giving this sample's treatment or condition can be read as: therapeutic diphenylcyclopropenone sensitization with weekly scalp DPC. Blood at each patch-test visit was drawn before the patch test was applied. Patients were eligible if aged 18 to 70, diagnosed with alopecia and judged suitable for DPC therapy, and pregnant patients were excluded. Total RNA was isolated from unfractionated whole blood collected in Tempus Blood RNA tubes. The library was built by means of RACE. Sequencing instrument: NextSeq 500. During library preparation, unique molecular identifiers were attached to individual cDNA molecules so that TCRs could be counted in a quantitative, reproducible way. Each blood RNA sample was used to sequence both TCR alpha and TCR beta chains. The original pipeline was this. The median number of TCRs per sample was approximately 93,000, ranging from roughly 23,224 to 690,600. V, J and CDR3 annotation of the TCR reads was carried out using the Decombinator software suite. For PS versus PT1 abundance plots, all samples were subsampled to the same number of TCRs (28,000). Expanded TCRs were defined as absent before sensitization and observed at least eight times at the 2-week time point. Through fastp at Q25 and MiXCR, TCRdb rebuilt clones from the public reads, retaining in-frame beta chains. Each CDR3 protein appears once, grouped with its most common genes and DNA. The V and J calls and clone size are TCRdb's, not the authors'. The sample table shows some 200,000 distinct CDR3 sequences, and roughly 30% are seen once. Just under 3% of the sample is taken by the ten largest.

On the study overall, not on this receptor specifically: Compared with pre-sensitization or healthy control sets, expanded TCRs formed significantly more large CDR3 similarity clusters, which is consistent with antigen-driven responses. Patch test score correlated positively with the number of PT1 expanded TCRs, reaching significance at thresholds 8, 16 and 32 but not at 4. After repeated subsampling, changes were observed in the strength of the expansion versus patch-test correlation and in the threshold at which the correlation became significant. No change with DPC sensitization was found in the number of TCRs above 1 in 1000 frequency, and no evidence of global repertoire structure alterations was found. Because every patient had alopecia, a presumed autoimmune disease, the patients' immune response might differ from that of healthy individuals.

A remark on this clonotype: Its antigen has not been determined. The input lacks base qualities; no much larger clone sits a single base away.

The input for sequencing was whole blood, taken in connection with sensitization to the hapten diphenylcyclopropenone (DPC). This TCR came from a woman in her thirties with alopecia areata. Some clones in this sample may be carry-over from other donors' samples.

Here the CDR3 is given as CASSLAASYEQYF. The DNA sequence is as follows: TGTGCCAGCAGCTTAGCCGCCAGCTACGAGCAGTACTTC. The rearrangement joined TRBV11-1 to TRBJ2-7; the D gene assignment is ambiguous. The trim is 0 bases for V and 3 bases for J, with a gap of 6 bases between the germline ends. Inclusive of the bounding cysteine and phenylalanine, the CDR3 is 13 residues long. CDR3 DNA is the only sequence kept; it has 39 bases, read in frame from the first base. CDR1 SGHAT and CDR2 FQDESV were looked up in the germline V gene (reference sequence).